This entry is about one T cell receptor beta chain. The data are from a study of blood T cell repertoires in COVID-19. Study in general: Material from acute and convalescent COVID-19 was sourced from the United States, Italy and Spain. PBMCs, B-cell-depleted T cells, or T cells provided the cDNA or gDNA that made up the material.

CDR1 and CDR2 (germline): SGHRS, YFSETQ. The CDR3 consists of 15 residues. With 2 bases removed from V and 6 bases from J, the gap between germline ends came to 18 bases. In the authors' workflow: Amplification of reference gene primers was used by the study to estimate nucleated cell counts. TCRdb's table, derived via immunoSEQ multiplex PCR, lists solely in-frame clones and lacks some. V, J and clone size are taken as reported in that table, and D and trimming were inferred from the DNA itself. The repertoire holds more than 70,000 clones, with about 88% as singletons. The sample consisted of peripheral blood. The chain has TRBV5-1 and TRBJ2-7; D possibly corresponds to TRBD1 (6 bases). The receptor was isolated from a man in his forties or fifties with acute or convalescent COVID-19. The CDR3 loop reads CASSLGGYRTSEQYF. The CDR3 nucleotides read TGCGCCAGCAGCTTAGGGGGATACAGGACATCCGAGCAGTACTTC.